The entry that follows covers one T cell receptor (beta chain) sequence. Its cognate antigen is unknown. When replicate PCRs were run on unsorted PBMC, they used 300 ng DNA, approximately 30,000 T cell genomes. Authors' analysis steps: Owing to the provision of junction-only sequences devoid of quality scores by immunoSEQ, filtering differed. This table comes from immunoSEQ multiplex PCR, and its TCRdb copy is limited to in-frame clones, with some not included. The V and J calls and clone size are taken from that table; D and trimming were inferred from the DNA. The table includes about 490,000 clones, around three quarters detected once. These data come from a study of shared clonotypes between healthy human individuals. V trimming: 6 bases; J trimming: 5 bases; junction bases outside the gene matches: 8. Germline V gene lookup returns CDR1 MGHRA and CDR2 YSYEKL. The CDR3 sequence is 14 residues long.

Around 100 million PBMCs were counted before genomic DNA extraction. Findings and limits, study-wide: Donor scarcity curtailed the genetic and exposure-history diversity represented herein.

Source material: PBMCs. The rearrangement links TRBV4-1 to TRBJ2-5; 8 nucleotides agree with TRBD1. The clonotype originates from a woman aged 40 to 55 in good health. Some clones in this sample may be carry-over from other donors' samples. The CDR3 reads CASRQTGGRETQYF. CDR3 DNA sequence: TGCGCCAGCAGACAAACAGGGGGACGCGAGACCCAGTACTTC.